A single sample is the source of the 9 T cell receptor beta chains below, sequenced in a study of response to subunit inactivated influenza vaccine. One entry per CDR3 protein, called by TCRdb with MiXCR from the RT-PCR reads. The sample has about 500,000 distinct CDR3 sequences, about 15% seen once; the top ten hold 3%. This sample comprised CD4+ T cells sorted from PBMCs, obtained roughly 24 months after vaccination. These receptors all stem from a man aged 50 to 69 who received an inactivated influenza vaccine.

The chain uses TRBV4-1 and TRBJ2-1, with TRBD2 matching over 11 bases. The length of the CDR3 is 17 residues. Per germline, CDR1 MGHRA and CDR2 YSYEKL. Germline trimming cut 1 base from V and 9 bases from J; bases unmatched to any gene: 11. CDR3 protein: CASSQVLPGLADSEQFF. Here the CDR3 DNA reads TGCGCCAGCAGCCAAGTCTTACCGGGACTAGCGGATTCTGAGCAGTTCTTC.

The chain combines TRBV7-9 with TRBJ2-5, with D unclear. Per germline, CDR1 SEHNR and CDR2 FQNEAQ (reference sequence). The CDR3 has 15 residues. V was clipped by 1 base and J by 1 base, with 10 bases between them. Here the CDR3 DNA reads TGTGCCAGCAGCTTAGTCGGCAGCTTCCAAGAGACCCAGTACTTC. Its translation: CASSLVGSFQETQYF.

This clonotype has ten or more counts. The chain has TRBV7-2 and TRBJ2-7; D uncertain. The germline CDR1 and CDR2 sequences are SGHTA and FQGNSA. The CDR3 extends over 13 amino acids. V gave up 1 base and J gave up 4 bases, with 8 bases separating them. This chain's CDR3 is CASSLGPRYEQYF. CDR3 nucleotide sequence: TGTGCCAGCAGCTTAGGACCGCGGTACGAGCAGTACTTC.

CDR3 sequence reads: CSLWELNTEAFF. CDR3 DNA: TGCAGTCTATGGGAGTTGAACACTGAAGCTTTCTTT. This chain links TRBV20-1 with TRBJ1-1; D is ambiguous. CDR1 is DFQATT and CDR2 is SNEGSKA in the germline V gene (reference sequence). The CDR3 runs to 12 residues. The V end was cut by 8 bases, the J end by 0 bases, with 10 bases between.

This clonotype was picked up a small number of times. The chain carries TRBV6-2 or TRBV6-3 and TRBJ2-1; 7 bases line up with TRBD1. The germline V gene encodes CDR1 MNHEY and CDR2 SVGEGT. V lost 5 bases and J lost 5; bases outside the gene matches: 12. CDR3 length: 16 residues. The CDR3 region has the DNA TGTGCCAGCAGTGATAAAAGGGGGCTAGGCCACAATGAGCAGTTCTTC. Translation: CASSDKRGLGHNEQFF.

The chain is built from TRBV12-3 or TRBV12-4 and TRBJ1-2; tentative D call: TRBD1 (5 bases). The V gene lost 6 bases and the J gene lost 8 bases, with 16 bases spanning the gap. This CDR3 contains 13 residues. The CDR3 here is CASSLRQLSGYTF. DNA of the CDR3: TGTGCCAGCAGCCTGAGACAGCTCTCGGGCTACACCTTC.

This clonotype showed up just a few times. This chain's CDR3 is CAISTSPQPGTEAFF. The CDR3, as DNA: TGTGCCATCAGTACTTCGCCCCAGCCGGGCACTGAAGCTTTCTTT. This rearrangement joins TRBV10-3 to TRBJ1-1, with D unclear. The CDR3 totals 15 residues. Germline CDR1 ENHRY, CDR2 SYGVKD. V was clipped by 5 bases and J by 4 bases, with 17 bases between them.

This clonotype was counted only a few times. V and J are TRBV7-8 and TRBJ1-2, with D perhaps TRBD1 (5 bases). The germline gives CDR1 SGHVS, CDR2 FQNEAQ. The V gene lost 5 bases and the J gene lost 8 bases, with 18 bases spanning the gap. The CDR3 covers 14 residues. The CDR3 region has the DNA TGTGCCAGCAGCCACGGTTGGAAGGGGCAAGGCTACACCTTC. Translated, it gives CASSHGWKGQGYTF.

The V gene is TRBV4-1, the J gene TRBJ1-2; possibly TRBD1 for D (5 bases). The germline gives CDR1 MGHRA, CDR2 YSYEKL. CDR3 length: 16 amino acids. V gave up 0 bases and J gave up 0 bases, with 11 bases separating them. The CDR3 region has the DNA TGCGCCAGCAGCCAAGATAGGGGCGGAACTAACTATGGCTACACCTTC. It codes for CASSQDRGGTNYGYTF.